This record covers a single TCR beta chain. This sequence may be a read error, since a much larger clone differs from it by one base. Researchers barred patients who had uncontrolled infection, other autoimmune disease, pregnancy or lactation. The data were taken from a study of T cells in Graves' hyperthyroidism and ophthalmopathy. Amplification yielded TCR beta CDR3 regions, with RNA transcripts as the source. HTBI primers were employed in a first-round RT-PCR of the TCR CDR3. TCRdb analysed the multiplex PCR reads with MiXCR anew, one entry per CDR3 protein. Found here are hundreds of thousands of distinct CDR3 sequences, nearly 45% of them singletons; the top ten hold about 7.2%. The germline V gene encodes CDR1 ENHRY and CDR2 SYGVKD. The CDR3 length is 14 residues.

The rearrangement joins TRBV10-3 to TRBJ1-1; tentatively, D is TRBD1 (6 bases). Sequenced sample: peripheral blood or thyroid tissue (not recorded which). The TCR comes from an adult man with Graves' disease, either hyperthyroidism or ophthalmopathy (not recorded which). CDR3 loop: CAVSDSTGNTEAFF. The CDR3 nucleotides are TGTGCCGTCAGTGATTCGACAGGGAACACTGAAGCTTTCTTT.